This is a list of T cell receptor beta chains from one sample in a study of blood T cell repertoires in COVID-19. The repertoire was sequenced with immunoSEQ multiplex PCR; TCRdb's copy has only in-frame clones and lacks some. The data contain 200,000 to 250,000 clones, about three quarters of them singletons. Sequencing was done on a sample of peripheral blood. Source of these receptors: a woman aged 65 to 85 with acute or convalescent COVID-19. The CDR3 runs from the conserved cysteine through the conserved F or W. D genes are given only for firm matches. The listing skips clone size in some rows; elsewhere it reads once, few, many or a size class.

V,length,size,J,D,DNA,CDR3
TRBV3-1/TRBV3-2,12,.,TRBJ2-2,.,TGTGCCAGCAGCCAACAGGTCGGGGAGCTGTTTTTT,CASSQQVGELFF
TRBV24-1,14,.,TRBJ1-5,TRBD1,TGTGCCACCAGTGATTTCAGGGGGGATCAGCCCCAGCATTTT,CATSDFRGDQPQHF
TRBV15,15,many,TRBJ2-2,.,TGTGCCACCAGCAGAGATCAGGGGTTCACCGGGGAGCTGTTTTTT,CATSRDQGFTGELFF
TRBV6-4,13,.,TRBJ1-2,.,TGTGCCAGCAGGGGACAAGGAGACTATGGCTACACCTTC,CASRGQGDYGYTF
TRBV5-1,15,.,TRBJ1-6,TRBD1,TGCGCCAGCAGCTCAGACAGGGGGGCGAATTCACCCCTCCACTTT,CASSSDRGANSPLHF
TRBV9,15,once,TRBJ2-3,.,TGTGCCAGCAGCGTAGAGGGGGTTCCCGCAGATACGCAGTATTTT,CASSVEGVPADTQYF
TRBV9,15,few,TRBJ1-2,.,TGTGCCAGCAGCGTAGATCTCTCAGGGGACTATGGCTACACCTTC,CASSVDLSGDYGYTF
TRBV9,15,few,TRBJ2-7,TRBD2,TGTGCCAGCAGCGTATACGAGGGAGGGGTCTACGAGCAGTACTTC,CASSVYEGGVYEQYF
TRBV5-1,15,.,TRBJ1-2,TRBD1,TGCGCCAGCAGTTCCGAGGGACAGGGGATGTATGGCTACACCTTC,CASSSEGQGMYGYTF
TRBV6-2/TRBV6-3,13,once,TRBJ2-7,.,TGTGCCAGCAGCGAGAGTCTCTCCTACGAGCAGTACTTC,CASSESLSYEQYF
TRBV12-5,15,.,TRBJ2-1,TRBD2,TGTGCTAGTGGCCTCGGACTAGCGGCCGGGGATGAGCAGTTCTTC,CASGLGLAAGDEQFF
TRBV11-2,18,.,TRBJ2-7,TRBD2,TGTGCCAGCAGCTTAGTGTCCGGGGGGACCACCCACGAGAGGGAGCAGTACTTC,CASSLVSGGTTHEREQYF
TRBV30,15,.,TRBJ2-7,.,TGTGCCTGGGCCCAAGGACAGCGGGGAACCTACGAGCAGTACTTC,CAWAQGQRGTYEQYF
TRBV11-2,15,.,TRBJ1-2,TRBD1,TGTGCCAGCAGCTTAGATTCTGCAGGGGGCAATGGCTACACCTTC,CASSLDSAGGNGYTF
TRBV7-6,16,few,TRBJ2-7,TRBD1,TGTGCCAGCAGCGATGGGTCCGGGACAGGGGACTACGAGCAGTACTTC,CASSDGSGTGDYEQYF
TRBV3-1/TRBV3-2,12,.,TRBJ1-2,.,TGTGCCAGCAGTATAAGTAGTGCCGGCTACACCTTC,CASSISSAGYTF
TRBV6-4,15,.,TRBJ2-3,.,TGTGCCAGCAGCCTCCAGGGGTCCCTAGGGGATACGCAGTATTTT,CASSLQGSLGDTQYF
TRBV28,14,.,TRBJ1-2,TRBD1,TGTGCCAGCAGTTGGGGACAGACTAACTATGGCTACACCTTC,CASSWGQTNYGYTF
TRBV5-6,16,.,TRBJ2-1,.,TGTGCCAGCAGCTGGGTAGTCGGCGGGGCGGGGAATGAGCAGTTCTTC,CASSWVVGGAGNEQFF
TRBV5-1,16,once,TRBJ2-3,.,TGCGCCAGCAGCCGCCCCGGGAGCGGCCGCACAGATACGCAGTATTTT,CASSRPGSGRTDTQYF
TRBV6-6,14,.,TRBJ2-1,.,TGTGCCACCCACCGGGACACCCAGGAGAATGAGCAGTTCTTC,CATHRDTQENEQFF
TRBV6-5,13,few,TRBJ2-7,TRBD2,TGTGCCACTAGTGCGGGGGTAATCTACGAGCAGTACTTC,CATSAGVIYEQYF
TRBV10-1,14,.,TRBJ1-1,.,TGCGCCAGCATGAGGGACATAACAAACACTGAAGCTTTCTTT,CASMRDITNTEAFF
TRBV7-7,15,.,TRBJ2-5,TRBD1,TGTGCCAGCAGCTCCGTCGAGACAGGGGGCGCGACCCAGTACTTC,CASSSVETGGATQYF
TRBV10-3,14,.,TRBJ1-2,.,TGTGCCATCAGTGAGGGACAGAGTAACTATGGCTACACCTTC,CAISEGQSNYGYTF
TRBV2,18,.,TRBJ1-6,.,TGTGCCAGCACGCTCCGCTTTGGGGGGAGTGTGGGGAATTCACCCCTCCACTTT,CASTLRFGGSVGNSPLHF
TRBV24-1,14,.,TRBJ2-3,TRBD1,TGTGCCACTGCTTACGGACAGGACACAGATACGCAGTATTTT,CATAYGQDTDTQYF
TRBV7-7,18,.,TRBJ2-5,TRBD2,TGTGCCAGCAGCCGAGGGACTAGCGGGGGGGACCCTCGAGAGACCCAGTACTTC,CASSRGTSGGDPRETQYF
TRBV10-1,14,.,TRBJ2-5,TRBD1,TGCGCCAGCAGTGAGTCGACAGGGGAGGAGACCCAGTACTTC,CASSESTGEETQYF
TRBV5-1,14,.,TRBJ1-1,TRBD1,TGCGCCAGCAGCCCGGGACAGGGGAACACTGAAGCTTTCTTT,CASSPGQGNTEAFF
TRBV4-1,15,once,TRBJ1-5,TRBD1,TGCGCCAGCAGCCAAGCCGGACAGGGACATCAGCCCCAGCATTTT,CASSQAGQGHQPQHF
TRBV2,11,.,TRBJ2-5,.,TGTGCCAGCAAAGAGGAGGGCGGGGTGGACTTC,CASKEEGGVDF
TRBV15,16,.,TRBJ2-3,TRBD1,TGTGCCACCAGCAGAGGACAGGGGGCGCGAGCAGATACGCAGTATTTT,CATSRGQGARADTQYF
TRBV19,14,.,TRBJ2-2,TRBD1,TGTGCCAGTAGTAGGGACAGTCTCACCGGGGAGCTGTTTTTT,CASSRDSLTGELFF
TRBV29-1,13,few,TRBJ2-3,.,TGCAGCGTTGAAACTAGCAGCCGAGATACGCAGTATTTT,CSVETSSRDTQYF
TRBV6-5,15,.,TRBJ2-1,.,TGTGCCAGCAGTCCGCAGTCGGGACTGTTGGATGAGCAGTTCTTC,CASSPQSGLLDEQFF
TRBV6-5,16,.,TRBJ1-2,TRBD1,TGTGCCAGCAGTTACAGCTCCCGGGACAGGGTCTATGGCTACACCTTC,CASSYSSRDRVYGYTF
TRBV7-2,17,.,TRBJ2-2,.,TGTGCCAGCAGCTTTCTGCGTGGGGCGCCGATCACCGGGGAGCTGTTTTTT,CASSFLRGAPITGELFF
TRBV12-3/TRBV12-4,11,.,TRBJ2-7,.,TGTGCCAGCAGTTTAGGTAACGAGCAGTACTTC,CASSLGNEQYF
TRBV5-5,16,few,TRBJ2-3,.,TGTGCCAGCAGTTCCACTCCGGGACACAGCACAGATACGCAGTATTTT,CASSSTPGHSTDTQYF
TRBV4-3,16,few,TRBJ2-5,TRBD2,TGCGCCAGCAGCCAAGATTGGGGCGGGGGGGCGAAGACCCAGTACTTC,CASSQDWGGGAKTQYF
TRBV5-1,13,once,TRBJ1-2,TRBD1,TGCGCCAGCAGCTTGGGACAGGGAAATGGCTACACCTTC,CASSLGQGNGYTF